The present T cell receptor (beta chain) was sequenced within a study of cytomegalovirus exposure and HLA in healthy donors. Study context: A later analysis reported the same platform for the roughly 120 validation repertoires and the roughly 630 first-cohort repertoires.

TCRdb's copy holds only in-frame clones and misses some; the assay was immunoSEQ multiplex PCR. The sample gives roughly 75,000 clones, 85% of which show up once; about 3% is in the top ten. Note on this clone: Its antigen is not identified.

In germline, CDR1 is MNHEY, CDR2 SMNVEV (reference sequence). The CDR3 contains 15 residues. V dropped 8 bases and J dropped 0 bases, with 14 bases sitting between them. Regarding the study as a whole: Many donors shared some public TCRs, even though most TCR sequences were rare. Investigators reported more than 150 TCR beta chains as tied to cytomegalovirus.

The study drew the donors from its approximately 130-subject validation cohort, separate from the approximately 670-subject first cohort. Sequenced input: PBMCs. J is TRBJ1-5 and V is TRBV27; possibly TRBD1 for D (5 bases). The TCR comes from a man aged 30 to 45 in good health and CMV-seronegative. The DNA for the CDR3 is TGTGCCAGCCGAAGACAGATGTATAGCAATCAGCCCCAGCATTTT. This sequence encodes CASRRQMYSNQPQHF.